This TCR beta chain is from a study of CD8+ T cells in alopecia areata. The study's findings and limits: Many expanded lesional clones persisted in scalp and blood during tofacitinib.

Sample treatment: oral pan-JAK inhibitor, 5-10 mg twice daily. cDNA reverse transcribed from extracted RNA served as the sequencing template. Sequencing used immunoSEQ multiplex PCR; TCRdb keeps in-frame clones, though not all of them. The sample carries 160,000 or so clones, 50% to 75% recorded once. Points on this clone: The antigen remains undetermined.

The source is a human donor with alopecia areata. The sequencing here drew on CD4+ T cells sorted from blood, taken between weeks 55 and 65, from a patient treated with tofacitinib.

CDR3 amino acids: CASSQEPRSGANVLTF. CDR3 coding DNA: TGCGCCAGCAGCCAAGAACCGCGCTCTGGGGCCAACGTCCTGACTTTC. The chain is built from TRBV4-1 and TRBJ2-6; D gene uncertain. In germline, CDR1 is MGHRA, CDR2 YSYEKL. Trimming took off 0 bases at V and 0 bases at J, with 6 bases between the two ends. This CDR3 is 16 amino acids long.